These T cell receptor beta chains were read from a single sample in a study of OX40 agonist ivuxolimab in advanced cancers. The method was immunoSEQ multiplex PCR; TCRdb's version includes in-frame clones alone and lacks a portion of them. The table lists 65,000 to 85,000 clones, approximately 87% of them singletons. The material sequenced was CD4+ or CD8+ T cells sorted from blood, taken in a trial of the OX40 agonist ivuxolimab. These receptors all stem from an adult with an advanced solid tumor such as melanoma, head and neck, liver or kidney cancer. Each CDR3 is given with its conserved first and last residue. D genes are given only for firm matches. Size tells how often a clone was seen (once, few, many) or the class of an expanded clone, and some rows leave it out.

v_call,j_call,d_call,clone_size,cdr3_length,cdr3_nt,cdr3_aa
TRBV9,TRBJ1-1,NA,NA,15,TGTGCCAGCAGCGTCCACGAGGGGGGAGGTACTGAAGCTTTCTTT,CASSVHEGGGTEAFF
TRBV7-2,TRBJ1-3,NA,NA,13,TGTGCCAGCAGCTTCGTTTTCGGAAACACCATATATTTT,CASSFVFGNTIYF
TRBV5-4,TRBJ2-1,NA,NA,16,TGTGCCAGCAGCCAGGGGAGCGGGGCCACCTACAATGAGCAGTTCTTC,CASSQGSGATYNEQFF
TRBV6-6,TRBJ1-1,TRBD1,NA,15,TGTGCCAGCAGTCTCTCAGGGGGTGAGGACACTGAAGCTTTCTTT,CASSLSGGEDTEAFF
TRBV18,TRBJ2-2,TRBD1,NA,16,TGTGCCAGCTCACCCAAGGGGACAGGGGACACCGGGGAGCTGTTTTTT,CASSPKGTGDTGELFF
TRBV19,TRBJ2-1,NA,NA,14,TGTGCCAGTAGTCTCAGCAGGGGTTCTACTGAGCAGTTCTTC,CASSLSRGSTEQFF
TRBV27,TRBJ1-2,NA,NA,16,TGTGCCAGCAGTTCCACTGGGGGGAGGGGACGGAATGGCTACACCTTC,CASSSTGGRGRNGYTF
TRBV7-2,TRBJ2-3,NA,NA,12,TGTGCCAGCAGCTTTTTCACGGATACGCAGTATTTT,CASSFFTDTQYF
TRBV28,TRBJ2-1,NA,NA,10,TGTGCCAGCAGTTTCCGAGAGCAGTTCTTC,CASSFREQFF
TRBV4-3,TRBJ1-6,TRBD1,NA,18,TGCGCCAGCAGCCAAGCCGCCCCCGGACAGGTGCGAAATTCACCCCTCCACTTT,CASSQAAPGQVRNSPLHF
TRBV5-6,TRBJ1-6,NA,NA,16,TGTGCCAGCAGCTTGGGACAGCCCACACGAGGTTCACCCCTCCACTTT,CASSLGQPTRGSPLHF
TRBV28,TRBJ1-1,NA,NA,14,TGTGCCAGCAGTTTATACCTCTTGAACACTGAAGCTTTCTTT,CASSLYLLNTEAFF
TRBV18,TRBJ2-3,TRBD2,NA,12,TGTGCCAGCTCACCCAGGGACTACCCTGACTATTTT,CASSPRDYPDYF
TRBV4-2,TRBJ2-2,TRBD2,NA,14,TGTGCCAGCAGGCCTAGCGGGGGGGCCGGGGAGCTGTTTTTT,CASRPSGGAGELFF
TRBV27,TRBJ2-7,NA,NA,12,TGTGCCAGCCGCGGAGCGGCGGTGGAGCAGTACTTC,CASRGAAVEQYF
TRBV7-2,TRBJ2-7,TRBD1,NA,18,TGTGCCAGCAGCCCCGGGGACAGGGGCACCTCCCATTCCTACGAGCAGTACTTC,CASSPGDRGTSHSYEQYF
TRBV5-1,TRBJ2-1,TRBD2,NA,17,TGCGCCAGCAGCACCAGGACTAGCGGGGCCACCTACAATGAGCAGTTCTTC,CASSTRTSGATYNEQFF
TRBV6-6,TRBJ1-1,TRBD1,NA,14,TGTGCCAGCAGGGGGACAGGCATGAACACTGAAGCTTTCTTT,CASRGTGMNTEAFF
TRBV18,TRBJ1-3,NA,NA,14,TGTGCCAGCTCCGTAGAGAACAGTGGAAACACCATATATTTT,CASSVENSGNTIYF
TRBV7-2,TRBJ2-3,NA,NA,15,TGTGCCAGCAGGGCCGGGACCGCGTCCACAGATACGCAGTATTTT,CASRAGTASTDTQYF
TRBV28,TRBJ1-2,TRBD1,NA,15,TGTGCCAGCAGTACTTCCGGGACAGAGAACTATGGCTACACCTTC,CASSTSGTENYGYTF
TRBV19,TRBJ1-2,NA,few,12,TGTGCCAGTAGTATGGATACGCGTGGCTACACCTTC,CASSMDTRGYTF
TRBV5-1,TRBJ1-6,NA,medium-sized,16,TGCGCCAGCAGCTTGGACAGTAGCTCCTATAATTCACCCCTCCACTTT,CASSLDSSSYNSPLHF
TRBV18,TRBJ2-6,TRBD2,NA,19,TGTGCCAGCTCACCGGGACTAGCGGGAGGGCAATCTGGGGCCAACGTCCTGACTTTC,CASSPGLAGGQSGANVLTF
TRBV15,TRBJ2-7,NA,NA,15,TGTGCCACCAGCAGAGATCTAAGGGACCCCTACGAGCAGTACTTC,CATSRDLRDPYEQYF
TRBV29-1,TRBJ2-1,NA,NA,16,TGCAGCGTTGAATCGGTAGGCGGGATGAGACCCAATGAGCAGTTCTTC,CSVESVGGMRPNEQFF
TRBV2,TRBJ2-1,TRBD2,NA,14,TGTGCCAGCAGGGGGACTAGTAGGTACAATGAGCAGTTCTTC,CASRGTSRYNEQFF
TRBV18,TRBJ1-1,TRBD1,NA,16,TGTGCCAGCTCAGCGAGCACAGGGGTGGGGTACACTGAAGCTTTCTTT,CASSASTGVGYTEAFF
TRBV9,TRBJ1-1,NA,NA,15,TGTGCCAGCAGCCCTCGGGGGCAGGTTAACACTGAAGCTTTCTTT,CASSPRGQVNTEAFF
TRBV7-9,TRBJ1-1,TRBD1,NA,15,TGTGCCAGCAGCTGGACAGGGGCTAGGGGCACTGAAGCTTTCTTT,CASSWTGARGTEAFF
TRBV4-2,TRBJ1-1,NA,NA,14,TGTGCCAGCAGCCAAGATCGGAGGAACACTGAAGCTTTCTTT,CASSQDRRNTEAFF
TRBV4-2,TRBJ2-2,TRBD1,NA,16,TGTGCCAGCAGCCAAGATTCAGGGGGAAGCACCGGGGAGCTGTTTTTT,CASSQDSGGSTGELFF
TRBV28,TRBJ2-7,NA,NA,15,TGTGCCAGCAGTTTCTCGTCCATCGGGGGCTACGAGCAGTACTTC,CASSFSSIGGYEQYF
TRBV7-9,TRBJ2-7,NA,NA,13,TGTGCCAGCAGCTTAGATGTGGGTCGGGAGCAGTACTTC,CASSLDVGREQYF
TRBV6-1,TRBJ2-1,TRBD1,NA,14,TGTGCCAGCAGATGGACAGGCTCCTACAATGAGCAGTTCTTC,CASRWTGSYNEQFF
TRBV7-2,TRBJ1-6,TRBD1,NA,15,TGTGCCAGCAGCCCACAGGGACAGGGTAATTCACCCCTCCACTTT,CASSPQGQGNSPLHF
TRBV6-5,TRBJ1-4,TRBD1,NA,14,TGTGCCAGCAGTTGGGGACAGGGGAATGAAAAACTGTTTTTT,CASSWGQGNEKLFF
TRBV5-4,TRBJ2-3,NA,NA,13,TGTGCCAGCAGCTTGGGTCCCTCGGATACGCAGTATTTT,CASSLGPSDTQYF